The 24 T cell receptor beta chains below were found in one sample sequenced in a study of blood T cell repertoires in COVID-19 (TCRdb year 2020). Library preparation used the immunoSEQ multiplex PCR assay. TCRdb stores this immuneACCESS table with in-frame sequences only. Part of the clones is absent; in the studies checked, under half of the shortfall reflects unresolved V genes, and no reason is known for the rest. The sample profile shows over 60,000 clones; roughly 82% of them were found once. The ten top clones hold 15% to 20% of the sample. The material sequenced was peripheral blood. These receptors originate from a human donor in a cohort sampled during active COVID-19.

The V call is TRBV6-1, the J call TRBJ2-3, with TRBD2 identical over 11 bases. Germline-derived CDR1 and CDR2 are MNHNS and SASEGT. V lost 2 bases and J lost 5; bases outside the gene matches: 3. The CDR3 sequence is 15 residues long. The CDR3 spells CASSERTSGLDTQYF. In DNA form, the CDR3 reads TGTGCCAGCAGTGAAAGGACTAGCGGGTTAGATACGCAGTATTTT.

This CDR3 reads CASSQDLEKLFF. For the CDR3, the DNA is TGTGCCAGCAGCCAAGATTTGGAGAAACTGTTTTTT. This chain uses TRBV4-2 with TRBJ1-4, with no clear D. Germline V CDR1 and CDR2: LGHNA, YNFKEQ. The CDR3 covers 12 residues. Trimming stripped 0 bases from V and 11 bases from J, with 7 bases between.

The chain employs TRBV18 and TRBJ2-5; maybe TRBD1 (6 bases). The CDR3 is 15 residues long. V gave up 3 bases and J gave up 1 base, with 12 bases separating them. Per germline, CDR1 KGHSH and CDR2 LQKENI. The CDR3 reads CASSPPDRTQETQYF. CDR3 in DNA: TGTGCCAGCTCACCGCCTGACAGGACCCAAGAGACCCAGTACTTC. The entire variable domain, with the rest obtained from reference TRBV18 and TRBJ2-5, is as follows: NAGVMQNPRHLVRRRGQEARLRCSPMKGHSHVYWYRQLPEEGLKFMVYLQKENIIDESGMPKERFSAEFPKEGPSILRIQQVVRGDSAAYFCASSPPDRTQETQYFGPGTRLLVL.

The CDR3 protein is CASSYKIGGTGELFF. The CDR3 DNA reads as TGTGCCAGCAGTTACAAGATCGGTGGCACCGGGGAGCTGTTTTTT. This chain connects TRBV6-5 to TRBJ2-2; D is undetermined. Looked up from germline, CDR1 is MNHEY and CDR2 is SVGAGI. The CDR3 is 15 residues long. V shed 2 bases and J shed 4 bases, with 11 bases lying between them.

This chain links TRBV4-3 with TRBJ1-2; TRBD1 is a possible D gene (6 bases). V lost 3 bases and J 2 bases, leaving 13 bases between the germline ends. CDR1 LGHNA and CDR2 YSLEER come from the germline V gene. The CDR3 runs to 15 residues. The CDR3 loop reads CASSHLLGQNYGYTF. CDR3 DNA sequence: TGCGCCAGCAGCCATTTGCTAGGACAGAACTATGGCTACACCTTC.

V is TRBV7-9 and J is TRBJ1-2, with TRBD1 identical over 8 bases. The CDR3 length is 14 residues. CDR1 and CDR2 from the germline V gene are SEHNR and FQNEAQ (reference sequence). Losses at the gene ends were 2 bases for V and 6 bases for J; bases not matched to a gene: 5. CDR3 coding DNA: TGTGCCAGCAGCTTACAGGGGGCCTACCATGGCTACACCTTC. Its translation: CASSLQGAYHGYTF.

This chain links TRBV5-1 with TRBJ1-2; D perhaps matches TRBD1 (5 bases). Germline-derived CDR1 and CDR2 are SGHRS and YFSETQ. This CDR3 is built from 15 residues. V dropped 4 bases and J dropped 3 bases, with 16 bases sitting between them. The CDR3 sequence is CASSPQGGKDYGYTF. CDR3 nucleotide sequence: TGCGCCAGCAGCCCTCAGGGAGGAAAAGACTATGGCTACACCTTC.

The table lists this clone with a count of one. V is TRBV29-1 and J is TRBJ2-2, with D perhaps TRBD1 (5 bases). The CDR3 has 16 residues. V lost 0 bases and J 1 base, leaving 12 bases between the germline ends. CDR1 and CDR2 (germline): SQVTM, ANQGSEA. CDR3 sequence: CSVEDGTGLNTGELFF. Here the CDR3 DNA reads TGCAGCGTTGAAGATGGAACAGGCCTGAACACCGGGGAGCTGTTTTTT.

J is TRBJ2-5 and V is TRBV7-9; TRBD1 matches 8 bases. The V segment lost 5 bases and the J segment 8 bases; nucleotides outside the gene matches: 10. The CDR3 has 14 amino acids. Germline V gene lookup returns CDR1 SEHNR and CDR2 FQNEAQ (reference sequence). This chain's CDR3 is CASSQGGQGSTQYF. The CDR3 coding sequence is TGTGCCAGCAGCCAAGGTGGACAGGGCAGCACCCAGTACTTC.

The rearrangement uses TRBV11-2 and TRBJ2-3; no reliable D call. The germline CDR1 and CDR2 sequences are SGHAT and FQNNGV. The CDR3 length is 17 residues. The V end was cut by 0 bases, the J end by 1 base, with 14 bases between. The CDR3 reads CASSLDWSGTRTDTQYF. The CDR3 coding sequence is TGTGCCAGCAGCTTAGATTGGTCAGGAACTCGCACAGATACGCAGTATTTT.

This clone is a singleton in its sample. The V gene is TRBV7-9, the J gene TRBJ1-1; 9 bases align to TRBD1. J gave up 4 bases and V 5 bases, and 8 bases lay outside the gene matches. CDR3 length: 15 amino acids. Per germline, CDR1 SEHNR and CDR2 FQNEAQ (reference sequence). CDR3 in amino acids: CASSEGTGRGTEAFF. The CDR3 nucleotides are TGTGCCAGCAGCGAGGGGACAGGGCGCGGCACTGAAGCTTTCTTT.

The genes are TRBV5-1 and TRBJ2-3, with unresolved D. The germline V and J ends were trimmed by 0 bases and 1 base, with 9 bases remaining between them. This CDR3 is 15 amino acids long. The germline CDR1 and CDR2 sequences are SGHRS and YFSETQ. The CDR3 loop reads CASSLAGDRTDTQYF. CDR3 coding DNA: TGCGCCAGCAGCTTGGCGGGTGACCGCACAGATACGCAGTATTTT.

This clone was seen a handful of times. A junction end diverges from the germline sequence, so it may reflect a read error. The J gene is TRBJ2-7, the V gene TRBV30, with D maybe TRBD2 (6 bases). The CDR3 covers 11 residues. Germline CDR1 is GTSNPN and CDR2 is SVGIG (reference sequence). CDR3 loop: CAWSVIKGLNF. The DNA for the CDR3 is TGTGCCTGGAGTGTAATCAAGGGACTGAATTTC.

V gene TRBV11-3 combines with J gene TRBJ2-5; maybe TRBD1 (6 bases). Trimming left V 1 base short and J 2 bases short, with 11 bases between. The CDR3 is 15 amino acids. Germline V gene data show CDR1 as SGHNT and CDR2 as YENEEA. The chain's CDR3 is CASSLGTGRQETQYF. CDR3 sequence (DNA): TGTGCCAGCAGCTTAGGAACAGGGCGACAAGAGACCCAGTACTTC. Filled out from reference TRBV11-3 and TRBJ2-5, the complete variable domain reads EAGVVQSPRYKIIEKKQPVAFWCNPISGHNTLYWYLQNLGQGPELLIRYENEEAVDDSQLPKDRFSAERLKGVDSTLKIQPAELGDSAVYLCASSLGTGRQETQYFGPGTRLLVL.

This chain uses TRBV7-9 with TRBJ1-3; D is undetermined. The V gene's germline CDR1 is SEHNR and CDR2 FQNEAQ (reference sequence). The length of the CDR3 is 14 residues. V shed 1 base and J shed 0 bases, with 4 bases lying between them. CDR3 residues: CASSLDNSGNTIYF. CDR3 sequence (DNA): TGTGCCAGCAGCTTAGACAACTCTGGAAACACCATATATTTT.

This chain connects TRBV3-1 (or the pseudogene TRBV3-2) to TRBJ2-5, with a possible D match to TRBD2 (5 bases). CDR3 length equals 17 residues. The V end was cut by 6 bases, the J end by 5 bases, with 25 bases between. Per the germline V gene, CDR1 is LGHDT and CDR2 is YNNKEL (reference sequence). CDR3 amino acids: CASRPPRAESFTETQYF. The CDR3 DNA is TGTGCCAGCAGACCCCCGAGGGCGGAGAGTTTTACGGAGACCCAGTACTTC.

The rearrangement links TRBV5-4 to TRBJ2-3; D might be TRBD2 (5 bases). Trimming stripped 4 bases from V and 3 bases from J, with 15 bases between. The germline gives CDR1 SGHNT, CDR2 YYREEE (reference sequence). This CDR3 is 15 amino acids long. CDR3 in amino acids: CASSPWSSGTDTQYF. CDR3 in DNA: TGTGCCAGCAGCCCCTGGTCTTCGGGAACAGATACGCAGTATTTT.

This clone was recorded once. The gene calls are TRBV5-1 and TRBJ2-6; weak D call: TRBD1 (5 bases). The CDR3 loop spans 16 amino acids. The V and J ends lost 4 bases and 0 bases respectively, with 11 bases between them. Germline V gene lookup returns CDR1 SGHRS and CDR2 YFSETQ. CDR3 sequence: CASSPRQSSGANVLTF. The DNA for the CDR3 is TGCGCCAGCAGCCCCAGACAGAGCTCTGGGGCCAACGTCCTGACTTTC.

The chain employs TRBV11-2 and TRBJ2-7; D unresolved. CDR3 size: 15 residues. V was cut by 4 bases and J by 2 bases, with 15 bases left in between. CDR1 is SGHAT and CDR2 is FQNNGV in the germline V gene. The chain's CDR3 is CASSWYETPTYEQYF. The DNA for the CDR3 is TGTGCCAGCAGCTGGTATGAGACACCTACCTACGAGCAGTACTTC. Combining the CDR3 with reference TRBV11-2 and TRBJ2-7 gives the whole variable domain EAGVAQSPRYKIIEKRQSVAFWCNPISGHATLYWYQQILGQGPKLLIQFQNNGVVDDSQLPKDRFSAERLKGVDSTLKIQPAKLEDSAVYLCASSWYETPTYEQYFGPGTRLTVT.

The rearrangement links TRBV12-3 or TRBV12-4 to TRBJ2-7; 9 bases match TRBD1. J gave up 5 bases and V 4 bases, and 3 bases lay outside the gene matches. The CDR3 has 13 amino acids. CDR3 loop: CASSWDRDHEQYF. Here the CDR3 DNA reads TGTGCCAGCAGTTGGGACAGGGACCACGAGCAGTACTTC.

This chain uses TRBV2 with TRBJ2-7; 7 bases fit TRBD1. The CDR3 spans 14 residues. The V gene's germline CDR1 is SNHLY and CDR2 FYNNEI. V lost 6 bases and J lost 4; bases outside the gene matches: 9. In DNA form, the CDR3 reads TGTGCCAGCAGGTCGAGACAGGGTGGATACGAGCAGTACTTC. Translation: CASRSRQGGYEQYF.

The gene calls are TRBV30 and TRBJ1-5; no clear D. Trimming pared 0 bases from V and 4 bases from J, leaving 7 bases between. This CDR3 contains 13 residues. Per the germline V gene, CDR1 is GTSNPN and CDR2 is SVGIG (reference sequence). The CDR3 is CAWSVQRNQPQHF. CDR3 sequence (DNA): TGTGCCTGGAGTGTACAAAGAAATCAGCCCCAGCATTTT.

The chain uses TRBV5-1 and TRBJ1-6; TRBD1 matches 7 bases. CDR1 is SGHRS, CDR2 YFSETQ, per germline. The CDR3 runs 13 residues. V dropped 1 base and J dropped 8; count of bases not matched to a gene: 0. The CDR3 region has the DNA TGCGCCAGCAGCTTGCAGGGGGATTCACCCCTCCACTTT. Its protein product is CASSLQGDSPLHF.

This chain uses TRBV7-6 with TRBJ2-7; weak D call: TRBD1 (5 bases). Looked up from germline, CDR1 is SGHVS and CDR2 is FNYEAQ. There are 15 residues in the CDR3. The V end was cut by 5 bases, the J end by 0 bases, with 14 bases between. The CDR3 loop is CASSPLRQNSYEQYF. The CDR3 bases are TGTGCCAGCAGCCCCCTTAGACAGAACTCCTACGAGCAGTACTTC.